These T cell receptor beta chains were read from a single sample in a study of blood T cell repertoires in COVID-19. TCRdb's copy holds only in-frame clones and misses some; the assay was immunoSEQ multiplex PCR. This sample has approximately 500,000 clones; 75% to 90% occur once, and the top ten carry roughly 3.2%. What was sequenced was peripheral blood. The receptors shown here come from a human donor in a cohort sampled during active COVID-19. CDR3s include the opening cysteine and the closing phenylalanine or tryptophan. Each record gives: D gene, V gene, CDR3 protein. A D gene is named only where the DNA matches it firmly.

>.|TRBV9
CASSVGVSGNTIYF
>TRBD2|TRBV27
CASSSLSGTSGGGSQETQYF
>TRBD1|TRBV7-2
CASSSRQGYNQPQHF
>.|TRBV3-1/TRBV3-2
CASSQSFELQETQYF
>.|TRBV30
CAWSVPEYSNQPQHF
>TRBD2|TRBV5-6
CASRTGLAGEVNEQYF
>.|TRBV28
CASSLPSTEAFF
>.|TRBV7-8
CASSIQVVNTEAFF
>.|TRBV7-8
CASSLGGQFNQPQHF
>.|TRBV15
CATSRGPRGTEAFF